This record looks at one TCR beta chain sequence and its context. This entry is derived from a study of identical twins. The V end was cut by 8 bases, the J end by 0 bases, with 10 bases between. The germline CDR1 and CDR2 sequences are MNHNS and SASEGT. The CDR3 runs to 13 residues. A single record per CDR3 protein comes from TCRdb applying MiXCR to the 5' RACE reads. Among some 1,600,000 distinct CDR3 sequences, around 33% were seen once, and the ten largest hold about 0.27%. This receptor was taken from a newborn girl in good health. This chain uses TRBV6-1 with TRBJ1-1, with D uncertain. Material: cord blood. The CDR3 DNA sequence: TGTGCCAGCGTGGCCGCCTTGAACACTGAAGCTTTCTTT. This translates into CASVAALNTEAFF.